Listed below are T cell receptor beta chains from one sample, sequenced in a study of Ad26.COV2.S vaccination and SARS-CoV-2 variants. The method was immunoSEQ multiplex PCR; TCRdb's version includes in-frame clones alone and lacks a portion of them. The table includes hundreds of thousands of clones, around 90% detected once. The sequenced sample was peripheral blood, obtained in a trial of Ad26.COV2.S vaccine versus placebo. These receptors originate from a person between 18 and 65 years old who received the Ad26.COV2.S COVID-19 vaccine or a placebo. CDR3s include the opening cysteine and the closing phenylalanine or tryptophan. Each record gives: clone size, D gene, V gene, CDR3 protein. D genes are given only for firm matches. Clone size, where shown, is once, few, many, or a class for clones that have expanded.

clone size: once; D gene: -; V gene: TRBV10-2; CDR3 protein: CASTGTNGDEQFF
clone size: -; D gene: -; V gene: TRBV5-1; CDR3 protein: CASSLVAYEQYF
clone size: -; D gene: -; V gene: TRBV7-6; CDR3 protein: CASSLGRERDTQYF
clone size: -; D gene: -; V gene: TRBV28; CDR3 protein: CASSISGAGDQPQHF
clone size: -; D gene: TRBD2; V gene: TRBV7-2; CDR3 protein: CASSLYLAGGPVAQYF
clone size: -; D gene: TRBD1; V gene: TRBV7-9; CDR3 protein: CASSSPTGGYGYTF
clone size: -; D gene: TRBD1; V gene: TRBV11-2; CDR3 protein: CASSPTGQHYGYTF
clone size: -; D gene: -; V gene: TRBV30; CDR3 protein: CAWSAGIGSTF
clone size: once; D gene: TRBD2; V gene: TRBV19; CDR3 protein: CASSPAGTSGQETQYF
clone size: once; D gene: -; V gene: TRBV19; CDR3 protein: CASSINLRVRTYGYTF
clone size: -; D gene: -; V gene: TRBV5-5; CDR3 protein: CASRRDPGRNTEAFF
clone size: -; D gene: -; V gene: TRBV7-9; CDR3 protein: CASSLEAYEQFF
clone size: once; D gene: -; V gene: TRBV23-1; CDR3 protein: CASSPGAFF
clone size: -; D gene: -; V gene: TRBV6-6; CDR3 protein: CASSRGRGDEQFF
clone size: once; D gene: -; V gene: TRBV7-8; CDR3 protein: CASSRNPGRPSYEQYF
clone size: once; D gene: -; V gene: TRBV5-5; CDR3 protein: CASSPNEGPYEQYF
clone size: -; D gene: TRBD2; V gene: TRBV20-1; CDR3 protein: CSASGPTDNLAGGSYEQYF
clone size: -; D gene: TRBD2; V gene: TRBV7-8; CDR3 protein: CASSPTYSLAGSRETQYF
clone size: -; D gene: -; V gene: TRBV5-1; CDR3 protein: CASSLAGTSTDTQYF
clone size: -; D gene: -; V gene: TRBV4-1; CDR3 protein: CASSHNREDPEAFF
clone size: -; D gene: -; V gene: TRBV30; CDR3 protein: CAWSVTSQYQETQYF
clone size: once; D gene: -; V gene: TRBV6-5; CDR3 protein: CASSSEEGATQYF
clone size: -; D gene: -; V gene: TRBV6-5; CDR3 protein: CASSYSRERNTEAFF
clone size: -; D gene: TRBD2; V gene: TRBV4-2; CDR3 protein: CASSQKVGGRESGANVLTF
clone size: -; D gene: -; V gene: TRBV28; CDR3 protein: CASSPGAMNEQYF
clone size: -; D gene: -; V gene: TRBV19; CDR3 protein: CATQTGGSNQPQHF
clone size: -; D gene: TRBD1; V gene: TRBV10-3; CDR3 protein: CAIDRGQDTGELFF
clone size: once; D gene: -; V gene: TRBV7-8; CDR3 protein: CASSTRGRSYEQYF
clone size: few; D gene: TRBD2; V gene: TRBV7-2; CDR3 protein: CASSVMREATYEQYF
clone size: -; D gene: TRBD1; V gene: TRBV7-7; CDR3 protein: CASSLRTGGMYEQYF
clone size: once; D gene: TRBD2; V gene: TRBV19; CDR3 protein: CASSIKLAGVPQYF
clone size: -; D gene: -; V gene: TRBV7-8; CDR3 protein: CASSPNRVADTDTQYF